This T cell receptor (beta chain) was obtained from a study of Graves' ophthalmopathy and Graves' hyperthyroidism. The CDR3 spans 12 residues. Trimming left V 5 bases short and J 3 bases short, with 4 bases between. Germline CDR1 and CDR2: SGHTA and FQGTGA. Amplifying from RNA transcripts, the study obtained TCR beta CDR3 regions. Second-round multiplex PCR came after a first-round RT-PCR that employed HTBI primers. TCRdb independently ran MiXCR on the multiplex PCR reads; one entry per CDR3 protein. The table has 40,000 to 45,000 distinct CDR3 sequences, roughly half seen once. The TCR originated in an adult man with Graves' ophthalmopathy. The chain combines TRBV7-3 with TRBJ2-2; D is unresolved. Specimen: peripheral blood. The CDR3 DNA sequence: TGTGCCAGCAGCCCCCACACCGGGGAGCTGTTTTTT. As protein: CASSPHTGELFF.